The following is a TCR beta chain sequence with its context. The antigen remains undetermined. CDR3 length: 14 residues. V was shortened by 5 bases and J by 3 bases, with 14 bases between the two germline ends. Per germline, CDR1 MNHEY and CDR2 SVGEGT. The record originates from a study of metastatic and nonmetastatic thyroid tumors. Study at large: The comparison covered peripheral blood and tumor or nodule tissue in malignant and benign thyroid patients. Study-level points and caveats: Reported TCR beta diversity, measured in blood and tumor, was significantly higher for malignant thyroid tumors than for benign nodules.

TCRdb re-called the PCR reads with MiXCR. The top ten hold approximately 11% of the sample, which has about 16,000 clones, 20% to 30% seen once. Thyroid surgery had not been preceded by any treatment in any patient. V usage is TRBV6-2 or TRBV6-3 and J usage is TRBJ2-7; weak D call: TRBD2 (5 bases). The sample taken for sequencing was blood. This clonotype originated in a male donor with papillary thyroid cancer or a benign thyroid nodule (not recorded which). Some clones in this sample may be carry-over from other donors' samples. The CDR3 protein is CASSPWTVGYEQYF. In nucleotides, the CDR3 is TGTGCCAGCAGTCCGTGGACTGTAGGCTACGAGCAGTACTTC.